The rows below give T cell receptor beta chains drawn from one sample of a study of blood T cell repertoires in COVID-19. Clones were sequenced by immunoSEQ multiplex PCR, and TCRdb holds only the in-frame ones, with some missing. The repertoire has about 99,000 clones, roughly 78% of them found once; the top ten carry around 18%. The sample comprised peripheral blood. The receptors shown here come from an elderly woman with active or convalescent COVID-19. Both conserved end residues are part of each CDR3. D genes are given only for firm matches. The size field is filled for only some rows; it gives once, few, many or a size class.

V	J	size	D	CDR3	DNA
TRBV27	TRBJ2-5	NA	TRBD2	CASSTLLSGRGLETQYF	TGTGCCAGCAGTACTCTTCTTAGCGGGAGGGGCCTAGAGACCCAGTACTTC
TRBV28	TRBJ2-1	few	TRBD2	CASSLSSGRKNEQFF	TGTGCCAGCAGTTTATCTAGCGGGAGAAAAAATGAGCAGTTCTTC
TRBV6-5	TRBJ2-1	NA	TRBD2	CASSPGLAGGNEQFF	TGTGCCAGCTCCCCAGGGCTAGCGGGAGGGAATGAGCAGTTCTTC
TRBV6-2/TRBV6-3	TRBJ2-1	once	TRBD2	CASSRMKREGLNEQFF	TGTGCCAGCAGTCGCATGAAGCGGGAGGGCTTGAATGAGCAGTTCTTC
TRBV5-1	TRBJ2-3	NA	NA	CASRDNLDTQYF	TGCGCCAGCAGGGACAACTTAGATACGCAGTATTTT
TRBV5-5	TRBJ1-1	once	NA	CASSLTGAYSPEAFF	TGTGCCAGCAGCCTGACAGGTGCATACAGCCCTGAAGCTTTCTTT
TRBV18	TRBJ2-5	NA	NA	CASSLLGAQETQYF	TGTGCCAGCTCCCTTCTAGGGGCCCAAGAGACCCAGTACTTC
TRBV7-9	TRBJ1-3	once	NA	CASSPTGDSGNTIYF	TGTGCCAGCAGCCCCACGGGAGACTCTGGAAACACCATATATTTT
TRBV5-4	TRBJ1-2	few	TRBD1	CASSLIGTEYGYTF	TGTGCCAGCAGCTTGATTGGGACAGAATATGGCTACACCTTC
TRBV7-9	TRBJ2-2	once	NA	CASSREGVYTGELFF	TGTGCCAGCAGCCGAGAAGGGGTTTACACCGGGGAGCTGTTTTTT
TRBV9	TRBJ2-1	once	TRBD2	CASSPTDGREVYNEQFF	TGTGCCAGCAGCCCGACCGACGGGCGGGAGGTTTACAATGAGCAGTTCTTC
TRBV5-4	TRBJ2-1	NA	NA	CASSPKGGAVSYNEQFF	TGTGCCAGCAGCCCAAAGGGAGGAGCGGTTTCCTACAATGAGCAGTTCTTC
TRBV29-1	TRBJ1-2	NA	NA	CSVQDLYGYTF	TGCAGCGTACAGGACCTCTATGGCTACACCTTC
TRBV6-5	TRBJ1-2	NA	TRBD1	CASSSPETGNYGYTF	TGTGCCAGCAGTTCACCGGAGACAGGGAACTATGGCTACACCTTC
TRBV7-2	TRBJ2-2	NA	NA	CASSAGTPNTGELFF	TGTGCCAGCAGCGCAGGGACACCGAACACCGGGGAGCTGTTTTTT